What follows is one T cell receptor beta chain and its context. Patients who had autoimmune disease history or got systemic immunosuppression were left out. CDR1 is MDHEN and CDR2 is SYDVKM in the germline V gene. V was clipped by 8 bases and J by 4 bases, with 17 bases between them. The CDR3 extends over 14 amino acids. This entry comes from a study of OX40 agonist ivuxolimab in advanced cancers. Across the whole study: In this trial design, patients received ivuxolimab intravenously at 0.01 to 10 mg/kg every 2 weeks.

Only in-frame clones appear in the TCRdb table, and some are missing; sequencing was by immunoSEQ multiplex PCR. The sample lists some 69,000 clones; roughly nine tenths were seen once. V is TRBV28 and J is TRBJ1-2; D gene uncertain. Here the sequenced sample was CD4+ or CD8+ T cells sorted from blood, taken in a trial of the OX40 agonist ivuxolimab. This clonotype originated in an adult with an advanced solid tumor such as melanoma, head and neck, liver or kidney cancer. DNA of the CDR3: TGTGCCAGCGGAACGGGCGGGATGGGCTATGGCTACACCTTC. Residues: CASGTGGMGYGYTF.